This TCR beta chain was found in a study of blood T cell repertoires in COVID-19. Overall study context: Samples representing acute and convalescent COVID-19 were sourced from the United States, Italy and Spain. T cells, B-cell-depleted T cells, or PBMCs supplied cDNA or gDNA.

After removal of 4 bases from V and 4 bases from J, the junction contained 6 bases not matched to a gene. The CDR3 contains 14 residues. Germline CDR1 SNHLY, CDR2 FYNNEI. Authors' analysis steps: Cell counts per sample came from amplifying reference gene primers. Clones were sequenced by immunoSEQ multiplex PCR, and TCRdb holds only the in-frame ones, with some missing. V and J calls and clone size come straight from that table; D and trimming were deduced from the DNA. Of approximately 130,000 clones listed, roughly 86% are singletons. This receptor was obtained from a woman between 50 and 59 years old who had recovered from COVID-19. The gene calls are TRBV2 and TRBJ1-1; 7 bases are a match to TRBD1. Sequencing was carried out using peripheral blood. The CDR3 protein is CASSVEGASTEAFF. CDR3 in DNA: TGTGCCAGCAGTGTAGAGGGGGCGAGCACTGAAGCTTTCTTT.